The entry that follows covers one T cell receptor (beta chain) sequence. Its antigen is not identified. The data derive from a study of blood T cells in healthy people across ages. Study-wide points: Fewer expanded clones and more diversity marked long-lived versus aged donors.

The authors ran a second PCR of 7 to 11 cycles using a sample-barcoded 5' primer and a J-beta primer mix. Per sample, CDR3-containing paired-end reads numbered at least 3 million. TCRdb itself ran the 5' RACE reads through MiXCR, one entry per CDR3 protein. The table has 1 million or so distinct CDR3 sequences, less than 50% seen once; the top ten hold approximately 19%. The people who gave samples were healthy Caucasians from Russia, aged roughly 6 to 100. There are 11 residues in the CDR3. The germline V and J ends were trimmed by 8 bases and 6 bases, with 13 bases remaining between them. The germline CDR1 and CDR2 sequences are DFQATT and SNEGSKA (reference sequence).

The sequence was obtained from a woman between 55 and 75 years old in good health. The sample consisted of blood. The chain recombines TRBV20-1 with TRBJ1-1, with D maybe TRBD1 (5 bases). The CDR3 reads CSTPGFAEAFF. The CDR3 bases are TGCAGTACTCCAGGGTTTGCTGAAGCTTTCTTT.